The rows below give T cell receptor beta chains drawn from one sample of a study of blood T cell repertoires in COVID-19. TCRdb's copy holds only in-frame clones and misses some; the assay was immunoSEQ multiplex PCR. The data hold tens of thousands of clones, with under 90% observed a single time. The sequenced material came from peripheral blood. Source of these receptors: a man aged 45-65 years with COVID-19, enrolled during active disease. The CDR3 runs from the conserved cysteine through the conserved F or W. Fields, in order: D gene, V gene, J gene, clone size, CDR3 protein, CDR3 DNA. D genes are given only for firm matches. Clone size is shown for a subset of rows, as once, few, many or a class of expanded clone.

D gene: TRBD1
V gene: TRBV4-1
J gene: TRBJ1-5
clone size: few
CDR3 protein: CASSQVSGGWQPQHF
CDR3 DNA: TGCGCCAGCAGCCAAGTATCAGGGGGCTGGCAGCCCCAGCATTTT

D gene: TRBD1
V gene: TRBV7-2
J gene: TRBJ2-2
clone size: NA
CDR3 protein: CASSSGQGATGELFF
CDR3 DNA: TGTGCCAGCAGCTCGGGACAGGGGGCAACCGGGGAGCTGTTTTTT

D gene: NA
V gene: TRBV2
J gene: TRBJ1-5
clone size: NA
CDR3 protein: CASSASVGSQPQHF
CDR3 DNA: TGTGCCAGCAGTGCTAGCGTTGGGAGTCAGCCCCAGCATTTT

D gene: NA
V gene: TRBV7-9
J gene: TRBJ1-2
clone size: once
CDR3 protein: CASSSGLGPTNYGYTF
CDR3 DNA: TGTGCCAGCAGTTCTGGGCTGGGCCCCACTAACTATGGCTACACCTTC

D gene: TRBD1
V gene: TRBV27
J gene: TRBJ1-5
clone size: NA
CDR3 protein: CASSSGTGGQPQHF
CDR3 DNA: TGTGCCAGCAGTTCCGGGACAGGGGGTCAGCCCCAGCATTTT

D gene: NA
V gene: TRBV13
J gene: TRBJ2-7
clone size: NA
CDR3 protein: CASTQQERPYEQYF
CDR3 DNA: TGTGCCAGCACCCAACAAGAGCGGCCCTACGAGCAGTACTTC

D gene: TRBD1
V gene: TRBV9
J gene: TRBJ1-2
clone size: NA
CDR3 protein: CASSGQGSDGYTF
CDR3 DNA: TGTGCCAGCAGCGGACAGGGATCCGACGGCTACACCTTC

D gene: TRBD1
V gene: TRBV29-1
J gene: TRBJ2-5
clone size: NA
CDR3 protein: CSVDGTGLETQYF
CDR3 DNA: TGCAGCGTTGATGGGACAGGCCTTGAGACCCAGTACTTC

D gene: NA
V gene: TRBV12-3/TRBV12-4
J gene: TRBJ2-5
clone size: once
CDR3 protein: CASRHGETQYF
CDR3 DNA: TGTGCCAGCAGACATGGAGAGACCCAGTACTTC

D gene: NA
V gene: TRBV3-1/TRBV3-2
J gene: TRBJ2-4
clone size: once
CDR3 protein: CASSQTGGGDIQYF
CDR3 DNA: TGTGCCAGCAGCCAAACAGGGGGGGGAGACATTCAGTACTTC

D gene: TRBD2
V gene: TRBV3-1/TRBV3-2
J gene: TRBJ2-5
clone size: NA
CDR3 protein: CASSHQYYGGEGETQYF
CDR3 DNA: TGTGCCAGCAGCCATCAGTACTACGGGGGGGAGGGAGAGACCCAGTACTTC

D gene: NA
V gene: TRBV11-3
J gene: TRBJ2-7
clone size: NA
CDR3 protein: CASSLSNRDYEQYF
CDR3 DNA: TGTGCCAGCAGCTTATCTAACAGGGACTACGAGCAGTACTTC

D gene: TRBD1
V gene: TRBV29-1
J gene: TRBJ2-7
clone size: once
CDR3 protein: CSVVSPGDSSYEQYF
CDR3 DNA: TGCAGCGTCGTAAGCCCAGGGGACAGCTCCTACGAGCAGTACTTC

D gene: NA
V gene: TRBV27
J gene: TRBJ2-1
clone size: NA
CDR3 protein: CASSQGAGYNEQFF
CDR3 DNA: TGTGCCAGCAGTCAAGGGGCTGGGTACAATGAGCAGTTCTTC

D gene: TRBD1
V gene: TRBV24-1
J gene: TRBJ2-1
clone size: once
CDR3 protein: CATSESNSAGTGAYNEQFF
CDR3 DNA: TGTGCCACCAGTGAGTCGAATTCTGCCGGGACAGGGGCCTACAATGAGCAGTTCTTC

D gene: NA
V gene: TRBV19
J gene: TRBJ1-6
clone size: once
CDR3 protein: CATMDNSYNSPLHF
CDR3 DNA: TGTGCCACTATGGACAACTCCTATAATTCACCCCTCCACTTT

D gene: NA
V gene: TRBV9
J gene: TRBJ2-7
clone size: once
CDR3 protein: CASSVSGVSYEQYF
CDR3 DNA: TGTGCCAGCAGCGTGTCGGGGGTTTCCTACGAGCAGTACTTC

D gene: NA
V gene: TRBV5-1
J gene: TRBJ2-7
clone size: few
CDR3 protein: CASSLDTARVSYEQYF
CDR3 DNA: TGCGCCAGCAGCTTGGACACAGCTCGAGTCAGCTACGAGCAGTACTTC

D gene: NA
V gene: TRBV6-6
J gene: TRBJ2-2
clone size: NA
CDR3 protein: CASSSSNTGELFF
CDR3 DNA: TGTGCCAGCAGTTCCTCGAACACCGGGGAGCTGTTTTTT

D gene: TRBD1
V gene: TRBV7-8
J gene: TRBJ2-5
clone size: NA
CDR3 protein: CASSATGQGIRGTQYF
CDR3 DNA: TGTGCCAGCAGCGCCACGGGACAGGGAATTCGGGGGACCCAGTACTTC

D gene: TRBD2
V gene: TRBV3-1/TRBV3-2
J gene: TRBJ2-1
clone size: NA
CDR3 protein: CASSLPLSGGRDEQFF
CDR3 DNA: TGTGCCAGCAGCCTACCCCTGTCGGGGGGGCGGGATGAGCAGTTCTTC

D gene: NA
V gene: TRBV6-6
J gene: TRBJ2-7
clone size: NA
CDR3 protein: CASSRDSYEQYF
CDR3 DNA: TGTGCCAGCAGCCGCGACAGCTACGAGCAGTACTTC

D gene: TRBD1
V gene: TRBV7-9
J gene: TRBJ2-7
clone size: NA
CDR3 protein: CASSQQQTGGYEQYF
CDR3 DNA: TGTGCCAGCAGCCAACAACAGACAGGGGGCTACGAGCAGTACTTC

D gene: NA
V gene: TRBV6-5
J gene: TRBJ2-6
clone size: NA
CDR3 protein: CASTGTGANVLTF
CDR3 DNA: TGTGCCAGCACGGGGACTGGGGCCAACGTCCTGACTTTC

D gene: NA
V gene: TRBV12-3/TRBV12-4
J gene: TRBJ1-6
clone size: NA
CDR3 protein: CATGGISPLHF
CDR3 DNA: TGTGCCACGGGGGGCATTTCACCCCTCCACTTT

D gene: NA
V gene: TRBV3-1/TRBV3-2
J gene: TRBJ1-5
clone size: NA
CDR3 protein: CASSGRNQPQHF
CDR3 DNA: TGTGCCAGCAGCGGGCGCAATCAGCCCCAGCATTTT

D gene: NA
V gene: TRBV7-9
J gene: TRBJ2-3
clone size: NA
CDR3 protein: CASSLGGPSWHTQYF
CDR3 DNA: TGTGCCAGCAGCTTAGGGGGGCCGAGTTGGCATACGCAGTATTTT

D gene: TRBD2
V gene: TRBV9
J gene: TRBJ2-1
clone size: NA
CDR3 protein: CASSLRRGGAIGEQFF
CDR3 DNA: TGTGCCAGCAGCCTACGCCGCGGGGGGGCTATCGGTGAGCAGTTCTTC

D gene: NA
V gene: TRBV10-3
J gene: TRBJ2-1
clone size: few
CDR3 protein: CAIRLQGESEQFF
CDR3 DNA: TGTGCCATCCGACTACAGGGAGAGAGTGAGCAGTTCTTC

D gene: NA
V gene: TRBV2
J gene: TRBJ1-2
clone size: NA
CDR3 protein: CASGEGASTTNYGYTF
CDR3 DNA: TGTGCCAGCGGGGAAGGCGCGAGTACCACTAACTATGGCTACACCTTC

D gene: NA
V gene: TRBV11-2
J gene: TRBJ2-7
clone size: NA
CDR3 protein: CASSLRQANSYEQYF
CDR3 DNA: TGTGCCAGCAGCTTAAGGCAGGCCAACTCCTACGAGCAGTACTTC